Only one count was recorded for the clone carrying this TCR beta chain. These data originate in a study of blood T cell repertoires in COVID-19. This table comes from immunoSEQ multiplex PCR, and its TCRdb copy is limited to in-frame clones, with some not included. The data hold approximately 130,000 clones, with around four fifths observed a single time. Germline V lookup: CDR1 SGHDT, CDR2 YYEEEE. The CDR3 has 14 amino acids. Trimming cost V 1 base and J 10 bases, with 14 bases left between them. The sequenced sample consisted of peripheral blood. The sequence derives from a human donor in a cohort sampled during active COVID-19. V is TRBV5-6 and J is TRBJ1-4, with a possible D match to TRBD1 (5 bases). The CDR3 sequence: CASSLRATGGKLFF. The CDR3 nucleotides are TGTGCCAGCAGCTTGAGGGCAACAGGTGGAAAACTGTTTTTT.